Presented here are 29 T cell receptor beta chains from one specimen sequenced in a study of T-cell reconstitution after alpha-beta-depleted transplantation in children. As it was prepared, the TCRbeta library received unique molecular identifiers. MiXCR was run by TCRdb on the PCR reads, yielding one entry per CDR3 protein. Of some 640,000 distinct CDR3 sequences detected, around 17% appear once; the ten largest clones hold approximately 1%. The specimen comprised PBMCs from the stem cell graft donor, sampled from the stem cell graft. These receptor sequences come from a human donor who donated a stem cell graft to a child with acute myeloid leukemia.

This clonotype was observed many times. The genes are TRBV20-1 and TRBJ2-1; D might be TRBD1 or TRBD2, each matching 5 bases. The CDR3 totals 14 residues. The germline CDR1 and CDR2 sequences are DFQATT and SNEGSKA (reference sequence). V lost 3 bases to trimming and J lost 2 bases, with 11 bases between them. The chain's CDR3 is CSASKVGPYNEQFF. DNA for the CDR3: TGCAGTGCTAGTAAGGTGGGACCCTACAATGAGCAGTTCTTC.

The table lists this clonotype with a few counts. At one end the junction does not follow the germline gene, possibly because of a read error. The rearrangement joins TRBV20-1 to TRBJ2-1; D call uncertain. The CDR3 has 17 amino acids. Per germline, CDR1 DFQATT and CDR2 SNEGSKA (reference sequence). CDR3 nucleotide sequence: TGCTGTGCTAGAGATGGGCGTCTCTTCAGCTCCTACAATGAGCAGTTCTTC. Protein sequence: CCARDGRLFSSYNEQFF.

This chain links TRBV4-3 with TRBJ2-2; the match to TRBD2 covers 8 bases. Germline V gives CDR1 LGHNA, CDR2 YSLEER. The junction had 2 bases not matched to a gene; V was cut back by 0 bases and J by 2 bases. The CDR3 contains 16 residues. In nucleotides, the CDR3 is TGCGCCAGCAGCCAAGATCGGGGGGGTAACACCGGGGAGCTGTTTTTT. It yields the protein CASSQDRGGNTGELFF.

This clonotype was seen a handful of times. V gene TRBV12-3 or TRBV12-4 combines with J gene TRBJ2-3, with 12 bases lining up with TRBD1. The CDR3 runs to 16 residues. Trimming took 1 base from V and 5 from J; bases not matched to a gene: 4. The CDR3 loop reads CASSLGRDRGRDTQYF. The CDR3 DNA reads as TGTGCCAGCAGTTTAGGCCGGGACAGGGGGCGAGATACGCAGTATTTT.

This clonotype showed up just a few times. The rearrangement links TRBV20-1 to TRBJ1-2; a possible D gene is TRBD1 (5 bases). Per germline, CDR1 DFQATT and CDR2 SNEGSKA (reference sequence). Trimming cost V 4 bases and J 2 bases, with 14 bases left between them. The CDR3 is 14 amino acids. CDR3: CSANARGFNYGYTF. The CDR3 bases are TGCAGTGCTAACGCACGGGGGTTCAACTATGGCTACACCTTC.

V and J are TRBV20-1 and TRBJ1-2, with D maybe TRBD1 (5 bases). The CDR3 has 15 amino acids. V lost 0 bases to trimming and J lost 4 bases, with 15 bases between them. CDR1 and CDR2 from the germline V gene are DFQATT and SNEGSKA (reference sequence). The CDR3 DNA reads TGCAGTGCTAGAGATCGGAGGGGTTTGGTCTATGGCTACACCTTC. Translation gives CSARDRRGLVYGYTF.

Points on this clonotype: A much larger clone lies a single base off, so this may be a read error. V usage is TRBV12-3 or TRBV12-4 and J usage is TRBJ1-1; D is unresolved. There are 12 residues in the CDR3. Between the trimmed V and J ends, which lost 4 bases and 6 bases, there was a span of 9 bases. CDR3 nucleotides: TGTGCCAGCAGTTCCCTGAAACCTGAAGCTTTCTTT. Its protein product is CASSSLKPEAFF.

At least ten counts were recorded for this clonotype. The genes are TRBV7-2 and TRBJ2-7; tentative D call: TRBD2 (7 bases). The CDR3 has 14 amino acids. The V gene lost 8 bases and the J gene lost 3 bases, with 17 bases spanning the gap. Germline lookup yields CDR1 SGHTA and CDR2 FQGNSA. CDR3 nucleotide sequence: TGTGCCAGCGAGGGGGAGGGCGACAGCTACGAGCAGTACTTC. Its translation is CASEGEGDSYEQYF. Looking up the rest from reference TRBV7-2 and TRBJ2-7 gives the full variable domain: GAGVSQSPSNKVTEKGKDVELRCDPISGHTALYWYRQSLGQGLEFLIYFQGNSAPDKSGLPSDRFSAERTGGSVSTLTIQRTQQEDSAVYLCASEGEGDSYEQYFGPGTRLTVT.

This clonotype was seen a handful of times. This chain's CDR3 is CASSPLPGYPTGSTEAFF. The CDR3 DNA is TGTGCCAGCTCACCACTTCCGGGTTATCCTACAGGGAGCACTGAAGCTTTCTTT. The V call is TRBV18, the J call TRBJ1-1; possible D gene TRBD1, 6 bases. Germline V gene sequence: CDR1 KGHSH, CDR2 LQKENI. The CDR3 has 18 amino acids. V was trimmed by 1 base and J by 4 bases, leaving 22 bases between them.

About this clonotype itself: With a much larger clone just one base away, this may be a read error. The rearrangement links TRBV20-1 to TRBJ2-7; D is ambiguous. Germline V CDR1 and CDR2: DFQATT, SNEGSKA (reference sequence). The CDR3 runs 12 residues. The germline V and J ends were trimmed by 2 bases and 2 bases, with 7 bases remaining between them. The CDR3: CSARNTPYEQYF. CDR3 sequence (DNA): TGCAGTGCTAGAAATACCCCCTACGAGCAGTACTTC.

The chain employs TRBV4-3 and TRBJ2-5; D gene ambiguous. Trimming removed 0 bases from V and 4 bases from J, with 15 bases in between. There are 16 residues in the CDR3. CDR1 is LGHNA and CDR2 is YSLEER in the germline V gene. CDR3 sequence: CASSQDGRGRRETQYF. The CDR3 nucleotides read TGCGCCAGCAGCCAAGACGGACGAGGACGAAGAGAGACCCAGTACTTC.

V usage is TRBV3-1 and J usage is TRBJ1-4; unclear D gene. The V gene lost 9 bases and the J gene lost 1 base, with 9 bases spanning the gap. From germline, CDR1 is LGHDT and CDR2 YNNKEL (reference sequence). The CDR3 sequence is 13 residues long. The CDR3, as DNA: TGTGCCAGAACGGACGGAACTAATGAAAAACTGTTTTTT. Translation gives CARTDGTNEKLFF.

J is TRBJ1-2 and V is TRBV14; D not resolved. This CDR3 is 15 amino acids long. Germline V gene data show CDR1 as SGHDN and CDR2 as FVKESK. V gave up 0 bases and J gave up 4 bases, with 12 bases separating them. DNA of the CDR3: TGTGCCAGCAGCCAAGACCTGAACGCCTTCTATGGCTACACCTTC. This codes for CASSQDLNAFYGYTF. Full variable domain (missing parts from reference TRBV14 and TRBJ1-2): EAGVTQFPSHSVIEKGQTVTLRCDPISGHDNLYWYRRVMGKEIKFLLHFVKESKQDESGMPNNRFLAERTGGTYSTLKVQPAELEDSGVYFCASSQDLNAFYGYTFGSGTRLTVV.

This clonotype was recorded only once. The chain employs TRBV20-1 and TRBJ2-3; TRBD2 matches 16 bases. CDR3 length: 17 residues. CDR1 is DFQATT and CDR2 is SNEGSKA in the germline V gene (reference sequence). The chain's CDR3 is CCATGTSGGALPDTQYF. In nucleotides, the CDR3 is TGCTGCGCAACCGGGACTAGCGGGGGGGCCCTTCCAGATACGCAGTATTTT.

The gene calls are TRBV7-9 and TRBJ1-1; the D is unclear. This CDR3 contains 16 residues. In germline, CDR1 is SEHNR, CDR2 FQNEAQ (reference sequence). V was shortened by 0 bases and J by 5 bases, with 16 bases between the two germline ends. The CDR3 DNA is TGTGCCAGCAGCTTAGCCTTTAGGACTGGGAGGACTGAAGCTTTCTTT. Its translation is CASSLAFRTGRTEAFF.

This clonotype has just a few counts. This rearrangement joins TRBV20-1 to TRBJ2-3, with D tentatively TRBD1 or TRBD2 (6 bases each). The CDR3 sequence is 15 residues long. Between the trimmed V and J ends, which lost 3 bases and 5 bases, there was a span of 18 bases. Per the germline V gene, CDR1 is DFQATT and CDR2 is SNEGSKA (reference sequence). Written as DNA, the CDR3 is TGCAGTGCTAGGCTGCGGAGGGGGGATGAAGATACGCAGTATTTT. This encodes CSARLRRGDEDTQYF.

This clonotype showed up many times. The CDR3: CSARDFPSTDTQYF. The CDR3 DNA is TGCAGTGCTAGGGACTTTCCTAGCACAGATACGCAGTATTTT. The chain joins TRBV20-1 to TRBJ2-3, with a weak D call TRBD2 (5 bases). With 3 bases removed from V and 0 bases from J, the gap between germline ends came to 10 bases. The germline gives CDR1 DFQATT, CDR2 SNEGSKA (reference sequence). There are 14 residues in the CDR3.

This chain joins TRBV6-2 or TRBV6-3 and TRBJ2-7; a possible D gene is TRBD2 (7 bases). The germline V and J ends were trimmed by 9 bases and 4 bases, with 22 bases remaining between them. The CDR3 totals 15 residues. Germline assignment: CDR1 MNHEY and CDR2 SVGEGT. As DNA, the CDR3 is TGTGCCAGTCATGATGCGAGGGGGGGTAGGTACGAGCAGTACTTC. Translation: CASHDARGGRYEQYF.

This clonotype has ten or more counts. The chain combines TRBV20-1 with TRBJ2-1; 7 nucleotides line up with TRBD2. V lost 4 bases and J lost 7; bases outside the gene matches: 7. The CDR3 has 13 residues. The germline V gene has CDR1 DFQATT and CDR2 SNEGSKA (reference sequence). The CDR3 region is CSANSQRGNEQFF. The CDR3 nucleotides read TGCAGTGCTAATAGCCAGCGGGGAAATGAGCAGTTCTTC.

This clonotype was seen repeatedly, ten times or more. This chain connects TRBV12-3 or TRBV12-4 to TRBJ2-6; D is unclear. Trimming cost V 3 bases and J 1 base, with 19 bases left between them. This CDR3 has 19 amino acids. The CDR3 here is CASSFHMRQSQSGANVLTF. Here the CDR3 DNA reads TGTGCCAGCAGTTTCCACATGAGGCAAAGCCAGTCTGGGGCCAACGTCCTGACTTTC.

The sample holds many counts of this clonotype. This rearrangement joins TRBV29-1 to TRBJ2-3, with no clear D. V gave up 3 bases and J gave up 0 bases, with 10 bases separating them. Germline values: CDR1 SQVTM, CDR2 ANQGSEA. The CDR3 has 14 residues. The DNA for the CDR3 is TGCAGCGTTGATGGTCGGATAAGCACAGATACGCAGTATTTT. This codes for CSVDGRISTDTQYF.

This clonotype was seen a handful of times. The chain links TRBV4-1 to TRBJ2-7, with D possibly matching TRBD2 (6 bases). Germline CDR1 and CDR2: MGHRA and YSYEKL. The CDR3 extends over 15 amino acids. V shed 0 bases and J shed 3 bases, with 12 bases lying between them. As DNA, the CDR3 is TGCGCCAGCAGCCAAGAAGCGGGCTATTACTACGAGCAGTACGTC. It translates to CASSQEAGYYYEQYV.

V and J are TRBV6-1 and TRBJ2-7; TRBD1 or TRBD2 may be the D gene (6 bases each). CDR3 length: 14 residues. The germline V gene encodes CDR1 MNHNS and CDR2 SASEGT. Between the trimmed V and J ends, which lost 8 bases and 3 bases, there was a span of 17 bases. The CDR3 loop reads CASEGGTNVYEQYF. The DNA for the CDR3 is TGTGCCAGCGAGGGCGGGACAAACGTCTACGAGCAGTACTTC.

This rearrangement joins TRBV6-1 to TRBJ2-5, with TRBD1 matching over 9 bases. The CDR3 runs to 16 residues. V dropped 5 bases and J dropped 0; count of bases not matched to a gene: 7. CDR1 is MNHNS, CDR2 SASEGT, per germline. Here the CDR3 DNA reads TGTGCCAGCAGTCATGGGACAGGGATGTACCAAGAGACCCAGTACTTC. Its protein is CASSHGTGMYQETQYF.

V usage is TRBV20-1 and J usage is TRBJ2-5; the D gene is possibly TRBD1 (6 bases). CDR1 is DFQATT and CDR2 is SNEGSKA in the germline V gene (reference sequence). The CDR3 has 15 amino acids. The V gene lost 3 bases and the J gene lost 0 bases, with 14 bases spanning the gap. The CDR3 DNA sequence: TGCAGTGCTAGTGGGACACCCCGATACCAAGAGACCCAGTACTTC. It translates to CSASGTPRYQETQYF.

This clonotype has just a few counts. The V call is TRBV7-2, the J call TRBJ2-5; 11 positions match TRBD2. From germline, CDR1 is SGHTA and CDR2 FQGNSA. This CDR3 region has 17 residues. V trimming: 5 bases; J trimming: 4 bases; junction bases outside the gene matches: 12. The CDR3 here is CASSPSLSGGELETQYF. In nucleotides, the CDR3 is TGTGCCAGCAGCCCGTCTCTTAGCGGGGGGGAACTAGAGACCCAGTACTTC.

CDR3 region: CASSLVTDYTGELFF. CDR3 coding DNA: TGTGCCAGCAGCTTGGTGACAGACTACACCGGGGAGCTGTTTTTT. The chain uses TRBV5-5 and TRBJ2-2; tentatively, D is TRBD1 (5 bases). This CDR3 comprises 15 residues. V dropped 0 bases and J dropped 3 bases, with 9 bases sitting between them. Looked up from germline, CDR1 is SGHKS and CDR2 is YYEKEE (reference sequence).

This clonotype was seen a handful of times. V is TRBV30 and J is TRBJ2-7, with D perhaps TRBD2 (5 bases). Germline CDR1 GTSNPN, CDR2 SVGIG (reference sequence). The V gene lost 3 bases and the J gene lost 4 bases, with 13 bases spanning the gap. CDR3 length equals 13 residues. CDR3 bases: TGTGCCTGGAGATCGGGGTTGGGATACGAGCAGTACTTC. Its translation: CAWRSGLGYEQYF.

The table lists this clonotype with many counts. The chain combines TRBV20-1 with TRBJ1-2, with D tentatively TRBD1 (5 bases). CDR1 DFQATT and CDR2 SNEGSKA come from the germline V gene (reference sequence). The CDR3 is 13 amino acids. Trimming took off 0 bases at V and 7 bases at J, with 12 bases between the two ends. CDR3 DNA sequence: TGCAGTGCTAGAGAGGGCCAGGGTGGTGGCTACACCTTC. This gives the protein CSAREGQGGGYTF.